The 15 T cell receptor beta chains listed next were all sequenced from one sample in a study of radiotherapy plus CTLA-4 blockade in lung cancer. TCRdb's copy holds only in-frame clones and misses some; the assay was immunoSEQ multiplex PCR. The profile covers 70,000 to 90,000 clones, with roughly three quarters appearing a single time and around 7% taken by the ten largest. Specimen: peripheral blood, collected from a patient treated with radiotherapy plus ipilimumab. The source is a human donor with non-small cell lung cancer who had a complete response to radiotherapy plus ipilimumab.

This clone has just a few counts. The CDR3 coding sequence is TGTGCCAGCAGCTTAGGGGACAGGGCTCGTGGGGCCAACGTCCTGACTTTC. Its translation: CASSLGDRARGANVLTF. The V gene is TRBV7-2, the J gene TRBJ2-6, with 9 bases fitting TRBD1. CDR1 and CDR2 from the germline V gene are SGHTA and FQGNSA. Trimming removed 1 base from V and 3 bases from J; junction bases left unmatched: 4. The CDR3 is 17 amino acids.

The chain has TRBV4-3 and TRBJ2-1, with 8 bases matching TRBD2. Germline lookup yields CDR1 LGHNA and CDR2 YSLEER. CDR3 length equals 16 residues. The V and J ends lost 1 base and 2 bases, in that order; junction bases with no gene match: 4. CDR3 residues: CASSQVGGGTYNEQFF. The CDR3 DNA reads TGCGCCAGCAGCCAAGTGGGCGGGGGGACCTACAATGAGCAGTTCTTC.

This clone was recorded a few times. V gene TRBV28 combines with J gene TRBJ2-2; perhaps D is TRBD1 or TRBD2 (5 bases each). The CDR3 totals 19 residues. CDR1 is MDHEN and CDR2 is SYDVKM in the germline V gene. Trimming took off 3 bases at V and 2 bases at J, with 22 bases between the two ends. The CDR3 reads CASSLYGRVGEQNTGELFF. The CDR3 DNA reads TGTGCCAGCAGTTTGTATGGGCGGGTGGGGGAGCAAAACACCGGGGAGCTGTTTTTT.

This chain joins TRBV5-8 and TRBJ2-5; the D call may be TRBD1 or TRBD2 (5 bases each). Trimming pared 4 bases from V and 4 bases from J, leaving 17 bases between. The germline V gene encodes CDR1 SGHTS and CDR2 YDEGEE. The CDR3 spans 15 residues. CDR3 DNA sequence: TGTGCCAGCAGCATCGACAGCACTGGGGGAGAGACCCAGTACTTC. As protein: CASSIDSTGGETQYF.

As regards this clone: One junction end does not reproduce the germline sequence, and a read error may be involved. The chain carries TRBV7-2 and TRBJ2-1, with TRBD2 matching over 7 bases. Germline assignment: CDR1 SGHTA and CDR2 FQGNSA. CDR3 length: 16 amino acids. CDR3 residues: CAGSVRGSSRFNEQFF. CDR3 sequence (DNA): TGTGCCGGCAGCGTGCGCGGGAGTTCTCGTTTCAATGAGCAGTTCTTC.

This clone was recorded once. The chain's CDR3 is CASSQVGAGGVDNEQFF. The CDR3 DNA is TGCGCCAGCAGCCAAGTAGGGGCAGGGGGCGTCGACAATGAGCAGTTCTTC. V gene TRBV4-1 combines with J gene TRBJ2-1, with TRBD1 matching 8 bases. This CDR3 contains 17 residues. V was clipped by 1 base and J by 5 bases; unmatched bases: 10. Germline V gene lookup returns CDR1 MGHRA and CDR2 YSYEKL.

V is TRBV7-9 and J is TRBJ2-1, with TRBD2 as a possible D gene (6 bases). There are 15 residues in the CDR3. CDR1 is SEHNR and CDR2 is FQNEAQ in the germline V gene (reference sequence). Between the trimmed V and J ends, which lost 5 bases and 0 bases, there was a span of 11 bases. CDR3 sequence: CASSLAGTSYNEQFF. CDR3 DNA: TGTGCCAGCAGCCTGGCGGGGACCTCCTACAATGAGCAGTTCTTC.

V gene TRBV4-1 combines with J gene TRBJ2-7; 10 nucleotides line up with TRBD2. Trimming at V came to 4 bases and at J to 3 bases, leaving 6 bases not matched to a gene. The CDR3 is made up of 15 amino acids. Germline V CDR1 and CDR2: MGHRA, YSYEKL. The CDR3 nucleotides are TGCGCCAGCAGCCGGCTAGCGGGAGCGGGCTACGAGCAGTACGTC. Amino acids: CASSRLAGAGYEQYV.

This sequence joins TRBV29-1 and TRBJ2-7, with 13 nucleotides matching TRBD2. Germline V gene data show CDR1 as SQVTM and CDR2 as ANQGSEA. V lost 4 bases and J lost 4; bases outside the gene matches: 1. There are 13 residues in the CDR3. The DNA for the CDR3 is TGCAGCGTTGTGACTAGCGGGAGGTACGAGCAGTACGTC. This gives the protein CSVVTSGRYEQYV.

CDR3 region: CASSQDPDREQFF. For the CDR3, the DNA is TGCGCCAGCAGCCAAGATCCGGACAGAGAGCAGTTCTTC. The rearrangement uses TRBV4-1 and TRBJ2-1; tentatively, D is TRBD1 (6 bases). V was cut by 0 bases and J by 10 bases, with 10 bases left in between. CDR1 and CDR2 from the germline V gene are MGHRA and YSYEKL. The CDR3 totals 13 residues.

The rearrangement links TRBV21-1 to TRBJ1-5. TRBV21-1 is a documented pseudogene. The length of the CDR3 is 12 residues. The CDR3 nucleotides are TGTGCCAGCTTAGGAAGCAATCAGCCCCAGCATTTT. This encodes CASLGSNQPQHF.

The genes are TRBV10-1 and TRBJ2-3; 7 positions match TRBD2. Germline V gene sequence: CDR1 WNHNN, CDR2 SYGVQD (reference sequence). V lost 8 bases and J lost 0; bases outside the gene matches: 5. CDR3 size: 14 residues. The CDR3 reads CASSSGTSTDTQYF. DNA for the CDR3: TGCGCCAGCTCCAGCGGGACTAGCACAGATACGCAGTATTTT.

The rearrangement links TRBV5-4 to TRBJ2-1; 12 bases map to TRBD2. Germline CDR1 SGHNT, CDR2 YYREEE (reference sequence). The length of the CDR3 is 16 residues. V was clipped by 5 bases and J by 1 base; unmatched bases: 4. The CDR3 DNA sequence: TGTGCCAGCAGTCCGGGGACTAGCGGGTCCTACAATGAGCAGTTCTTC. Protein sequence: CASSPGTSGSYNEQFF.

There are a few counts of this clone. The V gene is TRBV7-2, the J gene TRBJ1-2, with no clear D. CDR1 and CDR2 from the germline V gene are SGHTA and FQGNSA. CDR3 length: 11 residues. Trimming stripped 0 bases from V and 8 bases from J, with 4 bases between. CDR3 in DNA: TGTGCCAGCAGCTTAGCAGGAGGCTACACCTTC. Encoded protein: CASSLAGGYTF.

V gene TRBV2 combines with J gene TRBJ2-1; 14 bases line up with TRBD2. The CDR3 is made up of 13 amino acids. Trimming cost V 7 bases and J 10 bases; bases outside gene matches: 3. CDR1 and CDR2 (germline): SNHLY, FYNNEI. This CDR3 reads CASKGLAGAEQFF. The CDR3 DNA sequence: TGTGCCAGCAAGGGACTAGCGGGGGCCGAGCAGTTCTTC.